This is a list of T cell receptor beta chains from one sample in a study of shared clonotypes between healthy human individuals. Clones were read by immunoSEQ multiplex PCR, and TCRdb kept only the in-frame ones, dropping some. The profile shows about 2.4 million clones, more than 80% of them singletons. The sequenced sample consisted of naive CD4+ T cells sorted from blood. These receptors were obtained from a man between 18 and 29 years old in good health. Each CDR3 is given without its conserved first and last residue. A D gene is named only where the DNA matches it firmly.

v_call	j_call	d_call	cdr3_aa
TRBV9	TRBJ2-2	TRBD2	ASSSKTGGVLF
TRBV19	TRBJ2-4	.	ASTTRGQGPVSAKNIQY
TRBV23-1	TRBJ1-1	TRBD1	ASSHADRLNTEAF
TRBV7-6	TRBJ1-5	.	ASSSSTGIQPQH
TRBV19	TRBJ1-1	.	ASSTSRGTEAF
TRBV28	TRBJ2-7	TRBD2	ASSPRFSGGYEQY
TRBV19	TRBJ2-1	.	ASRSASYNEQF
TRBV6-1	TRBJ2-5	.	ASNRGDMDETQY
TRBV6-7	TRBJ2-3	.	ASSYSRTSTDTQY
TRBV18	TRBJ2-1	TRBD2	ASSPPYRASGRPPRSYNEQF
TRBV6-5	TRBJ2-5	TRBD1	ASKTGTGSAETQY
TRBV19	TRBJ2-3	.	ASATGADTQY
TRBV7-9	TRBJ2-3	.	ASSKGGGAQY